This T cell receptor (beta chain) came from a study of blood T cell repertoires in COVID-19. The CDR3 runs 13 residues. Trimming cost V 4 bases and J 2 bases, with 9 bases left between them. CDR1 is SQVTM and CDR2 is ANQGSEA in the germline V gene. In the authors' workflow: Reference gene primer amplification gave nucleated cell count estimates. Sequenced by immunoSEQ multiplex PCR; TCRdb stores in-frame clones only, minus some. Clonal size and the V and J genes are those of that table, whereas D and trimming came from the DNA. The sample includes under 500,000 clones, 85% to 90% seen only once; the top ten take approximately 1.2%.

J is TRBJ1-5 and V is TRBV29-1; no reliable D call. The TCR originated in a man aged 25-45 years who had recovered from COVID-19. Sample: PBMCs or T cells enriched from blood (not recorded which). This CDR3 reads CSVGDNRNQPQHF. The CDR3 DNA sequence: TGCAGCGTTGGCGACAATCGCAATCAGCCCCAGCATTTT.